Shown below are 8 T cell receptor beta chains from a single sample sequenced in a study of OX40 agonist ivuxolimab in advanced cancers. This table comes from immunoSEQ multiplex PCR, and its TCRdb copy is limited to in-frame clones, with some not included. The sample has 80,000 or so clones; roughly 91% are singletons. The sample consisted of CD4+ or CD8+ T cells sorted from blood, taken in a trial of the OX40 agonist ivuxolimab. The receptors stem from an adult with an advanced solid tumor such as melanoma, head and neck, liver or kidney cancer.

The rearrangement uses TRBV9 and TRBJ2-5, with a possible D match to TRBD1 (6 bases). Trimming removed 2 bases at V and 1 base at J, with 9 bases between. CDR1 is SGDLS and CDR2 is YYNGEE in the germline V gene. CDR3 length: 14 amino acids. The CDR3 reads CASSVQGSQETQYF. For the CDR3, the DNA is TGTGCCAGCAGCGTTCAGGGGTCCCAAGAGACCCAGTACTTC. The variable domain in full, completed from reference TRBV9 and TRBJ2-5, reads DSGVTQTPKHLITATGQRVTLRCSPRSGDLSVYWYQQSLDQGLQFLIQYYNGEERAKGNILERFSAQQFPDLHSELNLSSLELGDSALYFCASSVQGSQETQYFGPGTRLLVL.

This rearrangement joins TRBV18 to TRBJ1-4; 7 positions agree with TRBD1. CDR3 length: 16 amino acids. Looked up from germline, CDR1 is KGHSH and CDR2 is LQKENI. Trimming at V came to 5 bases and at J to 7 bases, leaving 13 bases not matched to a gene. The CDR3 region is CASSGDRADMGEKLFF. As DNA, the CDR3 is TGTGCCAGCTCAGGAGACAGGGCCGACATGGGTGAAAAACTGTTTTTT.

The CDR3 reads CASSFLEREGSEQYF. In nucleotides, the CDR3 is TGTGCCAGCAGTTTTCTTGAGCGGGAGGGTAGCGAGCAGTACTTC. The chain carries TRBV27 and TRBJ2-7, with 10 bases lining up with TRBD2. Germline V CDR1 and CDR2: MNHEY, SMNVEV (reference sequence). The CDR3 is made up of 15 amino acids. Germline trimming cut 3 bases from V and 6 bases from J; bases unmatched to any gene: 8.

The chain carries TRBV11-2 and TRBJ2-3, with D possibly called TRBD1 or TRBD2 (6 bases each). Germline assignment: CDR1 SGHAT and CDR2 FQNNGV. V gave up 5 bases and J gave up 14 bases, with 26 bases separating them. The CDR3 is 15 residues long. The CDR3 DNA sequence: TGTGCCAGCAGCCCGGGAGAGGGCAGGGGTTCCCAGTTGTATTTT. Amino acids: CASSPGEGRGSQLYF.

The chain carries TRBV28 and TRBJ1-1; no definite D call. V was pared by 5 bases and J by 6 bases, with 19 bases between. This CDR3 spans 15 amino acids. Germline V CDR1 and CDR2: MDHEN, SYDVKM. CDR3 nucleotides: TGTGCCAGCAGTATCGGTTTTCGTGGTGCGCCTGAAGCTTTCTTT. Translating gives CASSIGFRGAPEAFF.

The chain is built from TRBV5-6 and TRBJ2-3; 10 bases agree with TRBD2. The J segment lost 14 bases and the V segment lost 2 bases, leaving 8 bases of the junction unmatched. The germline gives CDR1 SGHDT, CDR2 YYEEEE. The CDR3 contains 13 residues. CDR3 DNA sequence: TGTGCCAGCAGCTTCGCTAGCGGGGGCCAGCTGTATTTT. This sequence encodes CASSFASGGQLYF. Looking up the rest from reference TRBV5-6 and TRBJ2-3 gives the full variable domain: DAGVTQSPTHLIKTRGQQVTLRCSPKSGHDTVSWYQQALGQGPQFIFQYYEEEERQRGNFPDRFSGHQFPNYSSELNVNALLLGDSALYLCASSFASGGQLYFGPGTRLTVL.

V and J are TRBV5-1 and TRBJ2-1; 8 bases fit TRBD2. There are 17 residues in the CDR3. Trimming removed 4 bases from V and 5 bases from J; junction bases left unmatched: 14. The germline gives CDR1 SGHRS, CDR2 YFSETQ. The CDR3 loop reads CASSPLPTGLGDNEQFF. The CDR3, as DNA: TGCGCCAGCAGCCCTTTACCCACGGGACTAGGGGACAATGAGCAGTTCTTC.

The rearrangement links TRBV28 to TRBJ1-4, with D hard to call. V dropped 5 bases and J dropped 8 bases, with 15 bases sitting between them. CDR1 MDHEN and CDR2 SYDVKM come from the germline V gene. This CDR3 region has 14 residues. The CDR3 region has the DNA TGTGCCAGCAGTACCAACGGAAACTTAGAAAAACTGTTTTTT. It codes for CASSTNGNLEKLFF.